The 31 T cell receptor beta chains presented below share a single source sample, sequenced in a study of T cell repertoires in cytomegalovirus infection. Using its own MiXCR run on the reads, TCRdb lists one record per CDR3 protein. The sample includes roughly 500,000 distinct CDR3 sequences, roughly 34% seen only once; the top ten take 15% to 20%. Antigens for these TCRs are unknown. This material consisted of cultured PBMCs, taken from culture after CMV antigen stimulation. The receptors were gathered from a human donor in good health (CMV status not recorded). Some clones in this sample may be carry-over from other donors' samples.

This clonotype was observed a handful of times. V is TRBV4-3 and J is TRBJ1-4; D remains unclear. The CDR3 contains 18 residues. Germline-derived CDR1 and CDR2 are LGHNA and YSLEER. The V end was cut by 1 base, the J end by 4 bases, with 19 bases between. This chain's CDR3 is CASSQGALAASVNEKLFF. The CDR3 DNA sequence: TGCGCCAGCAGCCAAGGAGCCCTGGCAGCTTCCGTTAATGAAAAACTGTTTTTT.

The rearrangement joins TRBV4-2 to TRBJ2-7; D is undetermined. Germline-derived CDR1 and CDR2 are LGHNA and YNFKEQ. The CDR3 consists of 13 residues. Trimming took 3 bases from V and 3 from J, leaving 9 bases between them. The DNA of the CDR3 is TGTGCCAGCAGCCACGGATTGGACTACGAGCAGTACTTC. Residues: CASSHGLDYEQYF.

This clonotype occurred a few times. The rearrangement uses TRBV23-1 and TRBJ2-1; 7 nucleotides line up with TRBD2. TRBV23-1 is an ORF; its function is uncertain. V trimming: 2 bases; J trimming: 3 bases; junction bases outside the gene matches: 4. This CDR3 is 15 amino acids long. CDR3 in DNA: TGCGCCAGCAGTCAACGACTAGCTCACTACAATGAGCAGTTCTTC. Protein: CASSQRLAHYNEQFF.

V and J are TRBV3-1 and TRBJ2-7; 12 bases agree with TRBD2. The CDR3 contains 15 residues. The germline V gene has CDR1 LGHDT and CDR2 YNNKEL (reference sequence). V lost 6 bases to trimming and J lost 4 bases; unmatched junction nucleotides: 7. The CDR3 sequence is CASRAGTSGWYEQYF. CDR3 DNA sequence: TGTGCCAGCAGGGCGGGGACTAGCGGGTGGTACGAGCAGTACTTC.

The chain is built from TRBV5-6 and TRBJ2-1, with 8 bases lining up with TRBD1. V lost 3 bases and J lost 5; bases outside the gene matches: 4. Per the germline V gene, CDR1 is SGHDT and CDR2 is YYEEEE. The CDR3 consists of 14 residues. The CDR3 region has the DNA TGTGCCAGCAGCTCCGGACAGGGAGACAATGAGCAGTTCTTC. Protein: CASSSGQGDNEQFF.

The chain combines TRBV7-6 with TRBJ2-7; either TRBD1 or TRBD2 may supply D (7 bases each). Germline V gene data show CDR1 as SGHVS and CDR2 as FNYEAQ. Trimming left V 6 bases short and J 1 base short, with 16 bases between. CDR3 size: 15 residues. The CDR3 region has the DNA TGTGCCAGCAGATTCACAGGGGAGGGGTCCTACGAGCAGTACTTC. Translated: CASRFTGEGSYEQYF.

This clonotype was seen only a few times. The chain is built from TRBV9 and TRBJ1-2, with D possibly matching TRBD1 (6 bases). Germline V lookup: CDR1 SGDLS, CDR2 YYNGEE. CDR3 length: 14 residues. V lost 4 bases to trimming and J lost 7 bases, with 17 bases between them. CDR3 residues: CASSSRQAPVGYTF. DNA of the CDR3: TGTGCCAGCAGCTCCCGACAGGCCCCAGTTGGCTACACCTTC.

With regard to this clonotype: At one of its ends the junction is not consistent with the germline gene, which may arise from a read error. The chain uses TRBV7-2 and TRBJ2-5; tentative D call: TRBD2 (6 bases). The CDR3 runs 14 residues. Per the germline V gene, CDR1 is SGHTA and CDR2 is FQGNSA. CDR3 sequence reads: CVSSFRPAGETQYF. The CDR3 DNA reads TGTGTCAGCAGCTTCAGGCCAGCGGGAGAGACCCAGTACTTC.

This clonotype has just a few counts. V is TRBV6-8 and J is TRBJ1-1; D gene ambiguous. CDR3 size: 15 residues. Per germline, CDR1 MNHGY and CDR2 SAAAGT. V lost 5 bases and J lost 1, with 14 bases in between. CDR3 nucleotide sequence: TGTGCCAGCAGTGCCCTAGTCGTGGCGAACACTGAAGCTTTCTTT. Protein product: CASSALVVANTEAFF.

The chain recombines TRBV12-3 or TRBV12-4 with TRBJ2-1, with TRBD2 matching over 8 bases. The CDR3 loop spans 15 amino acids. J was trimmed by 7 bases and V by 0 bases; bases with no gene match: 5. The CDR3 region is CASSLAVLAGNEQFF. In nucleotides, the CDR3 is TGTGCCAGCAGTTTAGCGGTGCTAGCGGGTAATGAGCAGTTCTTC.

Regarding this clonotype: Given a much more abundant clone one base away, this may be a read error. Lacking the conserved final phenylalanine or tryptophan, this CDR3 likely reflects a read error. The chain combines TRBV7-2 with TRBJ2-1; no clear D gene. Germline values: CDR1 SGHTA, CDR2 FQGNSA. This CDR3 is 14 amino acids long. Trimming removed 0 bases at V and 7 bases at J, with 10 bases between. The CDR3 sequence: CASSLAAFSNEQFV. The CDR3 nucleotides read TGTGCCAGCAGCTTAGCCGCCTTTAGTAATGAGCAGTTCGTC.

A few counts support this clonotype. The CDR3 protein is CASSESAWTRDNEQFF. The CDR3 nucleotides read TGCGCCAGCAGTGAGTCTGCCTGGACCCGTGACAATGAGCAGTTCTTC. The genes are TRBV10-1 and TRBJ2-1; D not certain. The germline CDR1 and CDR2 sequences are WNHNN and SYGVQD (reference sequence). This CDR3 has 16 residues. V shed 0 bases and J shed 5 bases, with 14 bases lying between them.

This clonotype was seen only a few times. This sequence joins TRBV7-9 and TRBJ1-4; perhaps TRBD1 as D (5 bases). The CDR3 loop spans 15 amino acids. V was cut by 4 bases and J by 3 bases, with 12 bases left in between. Germline assignment: CDR1 SEHNR and CDR2 FQNEAQ (reference sequence). The CDR3 here is CASSYLGASNEKLFF. The DNA of the CDR3 is TGTGCCAGCAGCTACTTAGGGGCCTCTAATGAAAAACTGTTTTTT.

The chain combines TRBV14 with TRBJ2-1, with 7 bases aligning to TRBD1. Germline V gene data show CDR1 as SGHDN and CDR2 as FVKESK. J was trimmed by 6 bases and V by 0 bases; bases with no gene match: 5. This CDR3 comprises 15 residues. As DNA, the CDR3 is TGTGCCAGCAGCCAAGATTCAGCAGGGGGCAATGAGCAGTTCTTC. Translated: CASSQDSAGGNEQFF.

Turning to this clonotype: Being one base from a much bigger clone, this may be a read error. The V gene is TRBV7-2, the J gene TRBJ2-2; D possibly corresponds to TRBD2 (5 bases). Per germline, CDR1 SGHTA and CDR2 FQGNSA. CDR3 length: 19 amino acids. CDR3 sequence (DNA): TGTGCCAGCAGCTTAAAGTTTTCCGGCGCGGGTATAGTAACCGGGGAGCTGTGTTTT. Translated, it gives CASSLKFSGAGIVTGELCF. Filled out from reference TRBV7-2 and TRBJ2-2, the complete variable domain reads GAGVSQSPSNKVTEKGKDVELRCDPISGHTALYWYRQSLGQGLEFLIYFQGNSAPDKSGLPSDRFSAERTGGSVSTLTIQRTQQEDSAVYLCASSLKFSGAGIVTGELCFGEGSRLTVL.

This clonotype was detected a few times. The chain carries TRBV7-2 and TRBJ2-7, with unresolved D. The CDR3 contains 15 residues. V lost 0 bases, J lost 1 base, and 10 bases lay in between. Germline CDR1 SGHTA, CDR2 FQGNSA. For the CDR3, the DNA is TGTGCCAGCAGCTTAGCGGTTGCGTTATCCTACGAGCAGTACTTC. It yields the protein CASSLAVALSYEQYF.

Worth noting for this clonotype: Sequence at one end of the junction differs from germline and may be a read error. J is TRBJ2-4 and V is TRBV27; perhaps TRBD2 as D (5 bases). From germline, CDR1 is MNHEY and CDR2 SMNVEV (reference sequence). The CDR3 is 17 amino acids. The CDR3 is CASSLSPSSLFADIQYF. The CDR3 nucleotides are TGTGCCAGCAGCTTATCCCCCTCTAGCCTATTCGCTGACATTCAGTACTTC.

J is TRBJ2-1 and V is TRBV7-9; 9 positions match TRBD2. In germline, CDR1 is SEHNR, CDR2 FQNEAQ (reference sequence). V gave up 5 bases and J gave up 8 bases; unmatched junction bases: 13. CDR3 length: 16 amino acids. CDR3 coding DNA: TGTGCCAGCAGCCCGCGAGATAGCGGGAGACTCTATGAGCAGTTCTTC. Protein sequence: CASSPRDSGRLYEQFF.

The rearrangement joins TRBV10-3 to TRBJ1-5, with a tentative D call TRBD1 (6 bases). The CDR3 spans 15 residues. V lost 5 bases and J 1 base, leaving 12 bases between the germline ends. Germline V gene sequence: CDR1 ENHRY, CDR2 SYGVKD. CDR3 residues: CAISNREGSNQPQHF. For the CDR3, the DNA is TGTGCCATCAGTAACAGGGAAGGGAGCAATCAGCCCCAGCATTTT.

This clonotype was found a few times. The CDR3 nucleotides read TGTGCCAGCAGCTTAGTTGCCCGGGACGGTGAGCAGTTCTTC. It yields the protein CASSLVARDGEQFF. This chain connects TRBV7-6 to TRBJ2-1; D tentatively fits TRBD1 or TRBD2 (5 bases each). Germline V gene data show CDR1 as SGHVS and CDR2 as FNYEAQ. V was trimmed by 1 base and J by 9 bases, leaving 13 bases between them. The CDR3 loop spans 14 amino acids.

This CDR3 reads CSASTSGRASDTQYF. DNA of the CDR3: TGCAGTGCTAGCACTAGCGGGAGGGCTTCAGATACGCAGTATTTT. The J gene is TRBJ2-3, the V gene TRBV20-1; 13 bases agree with TRBD2. V lost 3 bases, J lost 4 bases, and 4 bases stayed unmatched. The length of the CDR3 is 15 residues. The germline V gene has CDR1 DFQATT and CDR2 SNEGSKA (reference sequence).

The chain has TRBV6-2 or TRBV6-3 and TRBJ2-1; 10 bases map to TRBD2. Germline CDR1 is MNHEY and CDR2 is SVGEGT. This CDR3 contains 15 residues. V shed 2 bases and J 5 bases; nucleotides not matched to a gene: 3. CDR3 nucleotide sequence: TGTGCCAGCAGTTACCGGACTAGCGGACACAATGAGCAGTTCTTC. Protein product: CASSYRTSGHNEQFF.

The chain links TRBV5-1 to TRBJ1-4; the D is unclear. Germline lookup yields CDR1 SGHRS and CDR2 YFSETQ. This CDR3 is 15 amino acids long. Deletions cut 3 bases from V and 0 bases from J, with 9 bases between. In DNA form, the CDR3 reads TGCGCCAGCAGCTCAACGCCAGCAACTAATGAAAAACTGTTTTTT. Protein: CASSSTPATNEKLFF. The entire variable domain, with the rest obtained from reference TRBV5-1 and TRBJ1-4, is as follows: KAGVTQTPRYLIKTRGQQVTLSCSPISGHRSVSWYQQTPGQGLQFLFEYFSETQRNKGNFPGRFSGRQFSNSRSEMNVSTLELGDSALYLCASSSTPATNEKLFFGSGTQLSVL.

The CDR3 DNA sequence: TGTGCCATCAGTGAGTCAGGGGGGACCTACGAGCAGTACGTC. Amino acid sequence: CAISESGGTYEQYV. The rearrangement uses TRBV10-3 and TRBJ2-7; the D call may be TRBD1 or TRBD2 (6 bases each). Germline CDR1 and CDR2: ENHRY and SYGVKD. The V end lost 0 bases, the J end lost 2 bases, and 8 bases lay between the germline ends. The CDR3 is 14 residues long.

V and J are TRBV7-2 and TRBJ2-2; D is uncertain. Trimming stripped 1 base from V and 3 bases from J, with 6 bases between. The CDR3 loop spans 14 amino acids. Germline CDR1 and CDR2: SGHTA and FQGNSA. Written as DNA, the CDR3 is TGTGCCAGCAGCTTAGAGGGCCACACCGGGGAGCTGTTTTTT. It encodes CASSLEGHTGELFF.

This clonotype occurred many times. This chain links TRBV7-2 with TRBJ2-6; D may be TRBD1 or TRBD2 (5 bases each). The CDR3 sequence is 15 residues long. Germline values: CDR1 SGHTA, CDR2 FQGNSA. V was pared by 8 bases and J by 4 bases, with 15 bases between. DNA for the CDR3: TGTGCCAGCGGGCTTGGGACCGCGGGGGCCAACGTCCTGACTTTC. It is translated as CASGLGTAGANVLTF.

The chain has TRBV7-2 and TRBJ1-5; no clear D gene. The germline V gene has CDR1 SGHTA and CDR2 FQGNSA. The ends were cut back, 0 bases at V and 7 bases at J, with 7 bases in the middle. The CDR3 is 13 residues long. DNA of the CDR3: TGTGCCAGCAGCTTAGCGGACGAACAGCCCCAGCATTTT. It codes for CASSLADEQPQHF.

This chain joins TRBV27 and TRBJ1-1, with D possibly TRBD1 on 6 matching bases. V lost 4 bases to trimming and J lost 5 bases, with 17 bases between them. Per the germline V gene, CDR1 is MNHEY and CDR2 is SMNVEV (reference sequence). CDR3 size: 15 residues. CDR3 in DNA: TGTGCCAGCAGTTCTCGGACAGTGAGGGTGACTGAAGCTTTCTTT. It encodes CASSSRTVRVTEAFF.

The CDR3 DNA sequence: TGTGCCAGCAGCTCCTCGGATTGGAGCGTAACCTACAATGAGCAGTTCTTC. Translating gives CASSSSDWSVTYNEQFF. The genes are TRBV7-9 and TRBJ2-1; D gene unclear. Germline V gives CDR1 SEHNR, CDR2 FQNEAQ (reference sequence). The germline V and J ends were trimmed by 4 bases and 2 bases, with 18 bases remaining between them. The length of the CDR3 is 17 residues. Supplemented by reference TRBV7-9 and TRBJ2-1, the full variable domain reads DTGVSQNPRHKITKRGQNVTFRCDPISEHNRLYWYRQTLGQGPEFLTYFQNEAQLEKSRLLSDRFSAERPKGSFSTLEIQRTEQGDSAMYLCASSSSDWSVTYNEQFFGPGTRLTVL.

This clonotype was seen ten or more times. This rearrangement joins TRBV7-8 to TRBJ2-5; TRBD2 aligns across 12 bases. This CDR3 is built from 16 residues. The J segment lost 5 bases and the V segment lost 5 bases, leaving 9 bases of the junction unmatched. The germline gives CDR1 SGHVS, CDR2 FQNEAQ. CDR3 DNA: TGTGCCAGCAGCAAAACGACTAGCGGGAGTGGCGAGACCCAGTACTTC. Its translation: CASSKTTSGSGETQYF.

This clonotype was seen only a few times. The chain uses TRBV7-8 and TRBJ1-5; D may be TRBD1 (6 bases). Germline CDR1 is SGHVS and CDR2 is FQNEAQ. With 1 base removed from V and 2 bases from J, the gap between germline ends came to 9 bases. The CDR3 loop spans 15 amino acids. The CDR3 reads CASSLEAGGNQPQHF. The DNA for the CDR3 is TGTGCCAGCAGCTTAGAGGCAGGGGGCAATCAGCCCCAGCATTTT.